This T cell receptor beta chain is drawn from a study of vaccination effects on CD4 cells after COVID-19. Study at large: With around 10 ug/ml peptides and about 9.7 IU/ml IL-2, 1.5 million to 2 million PBMC per well were cultured.

With respect to this clone: Its antigen remains unknown.

Sequencing was performed with immunoSEQ multiplex PCR; in TCRdb, only in-frame clones are kept and a portion is missing. The sample has under 55,000 clones, roughly 72% seen once. Trimming removed 1 base from V and 0 bases from J, with 10 bases in between. The CDR3 covers 15 residues. CDR1 is MNHNS, CDR2 SASEGT, per germline. Subsequent to a culture period of about nine days, CD4+ T cells were isolated. Two doses of BNT162b2 or mRNA-1273 vaccine were administered to participants. The healthy vaccine recipients, who had no prior SARS-CoV-2 infection, showed negative nucleocapsid antibodies. A half-medium replacement with IL-2 medium was carried out on days 3 and 7. Study-wide results and limits: Late in the post-vaccination period, infection-induced and vaccine-induced clones underwent marked clonal contraction.

The sequencing here drew on CD4+ T cells from PBMCs cultured without peptide, taken after COVID-19 vaccination. The J gene is TRBJ2-7, the V gene TRBV6-1; the D call may be TRBD1 or TRBD2 (7 bases each). The sequence derives from a human donor who received a COVID-19 vaccine. The CDR3 here is CASSEGEGASYEQYF. CDR3 coding DNA: TGTGCCAGCAGTGAAGGGGAGGGGGCCTCCTACGAGCAGTACTTC.